Shown below are 4 T cell receptor beta chains from a single sample sequenced in a study of identical twins. TCRdb re-derived calls from the 5' RACE reads in MiXCR, one entry per CDR3 protein. The sample yields about 500,000 distinct CDR3 sequences, around 15% seen once. This sample also appeared in a second study, on yellow fever vaccine responses in identical twins.

The sequencing sample was made of CD4+ T cells sorted from blood. Receptors originate from a woman aged 18-30 years in good health.

This rearrangement joins TRBV6-5 to TRBJ1-2; perhaps TRBD1 as D (5 bases). The CDR3 loop spans 14 amino acids. Looked up from germline, CDR1 is MNHEY and CDR2 is SVGAGI. The ends were cut back, 0 bases at V and 6 bases at J, with 11 bases in the middle. CDR3 in DNA: TGTGCCAGCAGTTACTCGCAGGGTCGGGATGGCTACACCTTC. Translated, it gives CASSYSQGRDGYTF.

This clonotype occurred a few times. In DNA, the CDR3 is TGTGCCACTAGCGGTGCAGATACGCAGTATTTT. Translated, it gives CATSGADTQYF. V is TRBV7-9 and J is TRBJ2-3, with 7 bases lining up with TRBD2. V shed 10 bases, J shed 4 bases, and the junction held 2 bases outside the gene matches. Looked up from germline, CDR1 is SEHNR and CDR2 is FQNEAQ (reference sequence). The CDR3 has 11 residues.

This clonotype was picked up a small number of times. The V gene is TRBV20-1, the J gene TRBJ2-1; 7 positions agree with TRBD2. In germline, CDR1 is DFQATT, CDR2 SNEGSKA (reference sequence). The V segment lost 3 bases and the J segment 7 bases; nucleotides outside the gene matches: 3. The length of the CDR3 is 12 residues. The CDR3 DNA reads as TGCAGTGCTAGTGTTAGCGGGAATGAGCAGTTCTTC. Its translation: CSASVSGNEQFF.

This clonotype was seen a handful of times. The V and J genes are TRBV4-3 and TRBJ2-3; the D is unclear. Germline assignment: CDR1 LGHNA and CDR2 YSLEER. The CDR3 is 14 residues long. V gave up 0 bases and J gave up 3 bases, with 7 bases separating them. The CDR3 is CASSQEYRTDTQYF. In DNA form, the CDR3 reads TGCGCCAGCAGCCAAGAGTATAGGACAGATACGCAGTATTTT.